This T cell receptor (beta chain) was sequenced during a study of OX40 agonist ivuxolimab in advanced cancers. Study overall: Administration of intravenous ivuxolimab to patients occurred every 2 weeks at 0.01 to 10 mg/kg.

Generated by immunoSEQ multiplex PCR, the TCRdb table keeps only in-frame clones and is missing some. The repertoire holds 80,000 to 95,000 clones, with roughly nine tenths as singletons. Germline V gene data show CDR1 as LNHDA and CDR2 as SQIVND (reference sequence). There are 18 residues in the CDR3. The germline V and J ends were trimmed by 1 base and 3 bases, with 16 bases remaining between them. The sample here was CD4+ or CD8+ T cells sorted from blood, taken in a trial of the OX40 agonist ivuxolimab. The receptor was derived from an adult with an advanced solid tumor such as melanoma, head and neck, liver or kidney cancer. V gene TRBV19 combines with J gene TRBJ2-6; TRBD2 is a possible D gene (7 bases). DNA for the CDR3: TGTGCCAGTAGTATAGCAGCAGGGGACTATGGTGGGGCCAACGTCCTGACTTTC. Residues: CASSIAAGDYGGANVLTF.